The TCR beta chain under discussion was sequenced for a study of blood T cells in healthy people across ages. Study-wide context: About one barcoded beta molecule per two T cells was captured by template switching.

A few counts support this clonotype. The CDR3 sequence is 15 residues long. The germline V and J ends were trimmed by 3 bases and 2 bases, with 8 bases remaining between them. The germline gives CDR1 LNHDA, CDR2 SQIVND (reference sequence). The second PCR ran roughly 6 to 11 cycles with a sample-barcoded 5' primer and J-beta primers. TCRdb reprocessed the 5' RACE reads with MiXCR, giving one entry per CDR3 protein. This table has about 1.7 million distinct CDR3 sequences, about 30% appearing once. The sequenced material came from blood. This TCR derives from a woman between 25 and 40 years old in good health. This chain links TRBV19 with TRBJ1-6; D is uncertain. CDR3 loop: CASSIREAYNSPLHF. CDR3 DNA: TGTGCCAGTAGTATCCGGGAAGCCTATAATTCACCCCTCCACTTT.